The T cell receptor (beta chain) under discussion was sequenced for a study of cytomegalovirus exposure and HLA in healthy donors. This CDR3 has 14 residues. J gave up 9 bases and V 6 bases, and 10 bases lay outside the gene matches. In germline, CDR1 is SGHTA, CDR2 FQGNSA. PCR primers comprised 60 Vbeta and 13 Jbeta primers. TCRdb's table, derived via immunoSEQ multiplex PCR, lists solely in-frame clones and lacks some. The sample has approximately 160,000 clones, 82% seen once. The source material was PBMCs. The V call is TRBV7-2, the J call TRBJ1-5; 8 bases fit TRBD1. This sequence originates from a girl under 10 years old in good health and CMV-seropositive. This CDR3 is CASSRQGFGTPQHF. DNA for the CDR3: TGTGCCAGCAGTCGACAGGGGTTCGGGACGCCCCAGCATTTT.